The 15 T cell receptor beta chains given below trace back to one sample, sequenced in a study of identifying expanded T cells in peripheral blood. Generated by immunoSEQ multiplex PCR, the TCRdb table keeps only in-frame clones and is missing some. The repertoire holds some 100,000 clones, with about 88% as singletons. The sample comprised blood. The receptors come from a person between 18 and 75 years old in good health.

This chain connects TRBV15 to TRBJ2-5, with D uncertain. The CDR3 totals 14 residues. The germline CDR1 and CDR2 sequences are LNHNV and YYDKDF (reference sequence). Trimming took 5 bases from V and 2 from J, leaving 12 bases between them. CDR3 sequence (DNA): TGTGCCACCAGCCCCCAGAGATCTCAAGAGACCCAGTACTTC. This codes for CATSPQRSQETQYF.

The rearrangement links TRBV7-8 to TRBJ1-5; 7 positions agree with TRBD1. Germline V lookup: CDR1 SGHVS, CDR2 FQNEAQ. With V trimmed by 5 bases and J by 2 bases, 9 bases remained unmatched. The CDR3 runs to 16 residues. This CDR3 is CASSPQGEPRNQPQHF. The CDR3 region has the DNA TGTGCCAGCAGCCCCCAGGGGGAGCCACGCAATCAGCCCCAGCATTTT.

This clone came up once. The V call is TRBV7-3, the J call TRBJ2-7; tentative D call: TRBD2 (6 bases). V shed 5 bases and J shed 6 bases, with 23 bases lying between them. Germline values: CDR1 SGHTA, CDR2 FQGTGA. The CDR3 covers 16 residues. CDR3 loop: CASSPPGSGTWSEQYF. The CDR3 DNA sequence: TGTGCCAGCAGCCCGCCTGGTAGCGGAACTTGGTCCGAGCAGTACTTC.

This clone was picked up one time. The chain combines TRBV10-3 with TRBJ2-3; D perhaps matches TRBD1 (5 bases). The CDR3 has 17 amino acids. Deletions cut 7 bases from V and 1 base from J, with 21 bases between. The germline V gene encodes CDR1 ENHRY and CDR2 SYGVKD. The CDR3 reads CAITQTHQGVGTDTQYF. CDR3 DNA sequence: TGTGCCATCACCCAGACCCACCAAGGGGTTGGCACAGATACGCAGTATTTT.

V and J are TRBV11-1 and TRBJ1-4; possibly TRBD1 for D (5 bases). CDR1 and CDR2 from the germline V gene are SGHAT and FQDESV (reference sequence). The CDR3 sequence is 15 residues long. The V end lost 6 bases, the J end lost 0 bases, and 11 bases lay between the germline ends. The CDR3 protein is CASRRSGTTNEKLFF. The CDR3 nucleotides are TGTGCCAGCAGAAGATCAGGGACAACTAATGAAAAACTGTTTTTT. The complete variable domain, with remaining parts taken from reference TRBV11-1 and TRBJ1-4, reads EAEVAQSPRYKITEKSQAVAFWCDPISGHATLYWYRQILGQGPELLVQFQDESVVDDSQLPKDRFSAERLKGVDSTLKIQPAELGDSAMYLCASRRSGTTNEKLFFGSGTQLSVL.

V is TRBV5-6 and J is TRBJ1-5, with 7 bases lining up with TRBD1. The CDR3 has 14 residues. The germline gives CDR1 SGHDT, CDR2 YYEEEE. V was pared by 4 bases and J by 4 bases, with 5 bases of the junction left unmatched. The CDR3 bases are TGTGCCAGCAGCCGCAGGGGGTTAAATCAGCCCCAGCATTTT. It translates to CASSRRGLNQPQHF.

This sequence joins TRBV4-2 and TRBJ2-3; no firm D call. The CDR3 is made up of 15 amino acids. Trimming stripped 0 bases from V and 3 bases from J, with 10 bases between. Germline lookup yields CDR1 LGHNA and CDR2 YNFKEQ. CDR3 in amino acids: CASSQDPDWTDTQYF. As DNA, the CDR3 is TGTGCCAGCAGCCAAGATCCGGATTGGACAGATACGCAGTATTTT.

The chain uses TRBV21-1 and TRBJ2-2; TRBD2 is the table's D call and was not checked against the DNA. TRBV21-1 is termed a pseudogene. This CDR3 has 14 amino acids. In DNA, the CDR3 is TGTGCCAGCAGCAGTCTTCCCGACACCGGGGAGCTGTTTTTT. Protein product: CASSSLPDTGELFF.

The chain employs TRBV7-2 and TRBJ2-7; TRBD2 matches at 9 bases. The CDR3 consists of 14 residues. Looked up from germline, CDR1 is SGHTA and CDR2 is FQGNSA. V lost 5 bases, J lost 0 bases, and 2 bases stayed unmatched. The CDR3 coding sequence is TGTGCCAGCAGCCGTAGCGGGAGCTCCTACGAGCAGTACTTC. This translates into CASSRSGSSYEQYF.

The chain uses TRBV5-1 and TRBJ2-1; no clear D gene. Germline V gives CDR1 SGHRS, CDR2 YFSETQ. The germline V and J ends were trimmed by 4 bases and 8 bases, with 22 bases remaining between them. This CDR3 is built from 16 residues. This chain's CDR3 is CASSVGLAQDRDEQFF. CDR3 nucleotides: TGCGCCAGCAGCGTTGGTTTGGCCCAAGACCGGGATGAGCAGTTCTTC.

The J gene is TRBJ1-2, the V gene TRBV4-3; D may be TRBD1 (6 bases). There are 14 residues in the CDR3. CDR1 and CDR2 from the germline V gene are LGHNA and YSLEER. The ends were cut back, 10 bases at V and 0 bases at J, with 15 bases in the middle. The CDR3, as DNA: TGCGCCACCGCACGGGACATAACTAACTATGGCTACACCTTC. Encoded protein: CATARDITNYGYTF.

This rearrangement joins TRBV6-5 to TRBJ1-2, with D possibly being TRBD1 (5 bases). The CDR3 is 13 amino acids. CDR1 MNHEY and CDR2 SVGAGI come from the germline V gene. The ends were cut back, 2 bases at V and 4 bases at J, with 8 bases in the middle. In DNA form, the CDR3 reads TGTGCCAGCAGTTACGGGGCGCGCTATGGCTACACCTTC. The encoded protein is CASSYGARYGYTF.

This clone was recorded only once. The chain carries TRBV11-2 and TRBJ2-3; 8 nucleotides agree with TRBD2. Germline CDR1 and CDR2: SGHAT and FQNNGV. The CDR3 has 16 residues. The junction had 14 bases not matched to a gene; V was cut back by 6 bases and J by 6 bases. CDR3: CASRSAGTREGDTQYF. The DNA for the CDR3 is TGTGCCAGCAGGAGTGCCGGGACTAGGGAGGGGGATACGCAGTATTTT.

V gene TRBV30 combines with J gene TRBJ1-1, with a possible D match to TRBD1 (5 bases). The CDR3 loop spans 15 amino acids. The V gene's germline CDR1 is GTSNPN and CDR2 SVGIG (reference sequence). Trimming removed 0 bases at V and 2 bases at J, with 13 bases between. The CDR3 coding sequence is TGTGCCTGGAGTGTACCAGCCAGGGCTAACACTGAAGCTTTCTTT. Protein sequence: CAWSVPARANTEAFF.

The chain joins TRBV28 to TRBJ2-1; D not resolved. Trimming left V 3 bases short and J 0 bases short, with 6 bases between. The CDR3 runs to 14 residues. Germline CDR1 and CDR2: MDHEN and SYDVKM. The CDR3 sequence: CASSLPSSYNEQFF. In DNA, the CDR3 is TGTGCCAGCAGTTTGCCGAGCTCCTACAATGAGCAGTTCTTC.